This is a list of T cell receptor beta chains from one sample in a study of cytomegalovirus exposure and HLA in healthy donors. Profiling relied on immunoSEQ multiplex PCR, and the TCRdb table lists in-frame clones only, not all of them. The sample lists about 160,000 clones, approximately 76% occurring once. The material sequenced was PBMCs. The receptors stem from a man between 60 and 75 years old in good health and CMV-seronegative. CDR3s include the opening cysteine and the closing phenylalanine or tryptophan.

TRBV6-1	TRBJ2-5	CASRASGSQETQYF
TRBV7-8	TRBJ2-3	CASSLQGQVGGLDTQYF
TRBV7-2	TRBJ2-1	CASSLALAGGRQFF
TRBV7-9	TRBJ1-3	CASSSTANRGSGNTIYF
TRBV10-3	TRBJ2-3	CAISESGLADTSTDTQYF
TRBV9	TRBJ1-2	CASSPLTQTGWGGYTF
TRBV28	TRBJ2-7	CASSSMAEGRRYEQYF
TRBV4-3	TRBJ2-5	CASSQKLAGGPETQYF
TRBV7-2	TRBJ2-2	CASSLGQGTGELFF
TRBV28	TRBJ1-2	CASSEPGQFYGYTF
TRBV7-7	TRBJ2-7	CASSSTPGLAGEQYF
TRBV7-9	TRBJ2-3	CASSFTRARSTDTQYF
TRBV6-5	TRBJ2-1	CASSYSAGLTYNEQFF
TRBV28	TRBJ2-5	CASSPTGPYLRSGALGTQYF
TRBV28	TRBJ2-3	CASSGFTDTQYF
TRBV28	TRBJ1-1	CASGSTGEWAAAEAFF
TRBV5-5	TRBJ2-7	CASSSPGFHSYEQYF
TRBV18	TRBJ1-1	CASSRGGGTEAFF
TRBV10-3	TRBJ2-5	CAVSPGQQETQYF
TRBV19	TRBJ1-2	CASSPTGVLYGYTF
TRBV7-8	TRBJ2-1	CASSLGRVITYNEQFF
TRBV7-9	TRBJ2-2	CASFSRGRGTGELFF
TRBV2	TRBJ2-3	CASSDSTQYF
TRBV7-6	TRBJ2-7	CASRAGQGSYEQYF
TRBV7-3	TRBJ2-1	CASSLPGQAGRPLSYNEQFF
TRBV28	TRBJ2-5	CASSSGEETQYF
TRBV10-3	TRBJ2-7	CATTFAGAGSDEQYF
TRBV11-3	TRBJ2-3	CASSNSRNTQYF
TRBV19	TRBJ1-1	CASSFSGGFTEAFF
TRBV2	TRBJ2-1	CASPLERESSEQFF
TRBV6-8	TRBJ1-5	CASSYASIGGFSNQPQHF
TRBV11-2	TRBJ2-7	CASSLDTYEQYF
TRBV2	TRBJ2-6	CASRGLGVSSGANVLTF
TRBV7-6	TRBJ2-3	CASSLARVSTDTQYF
TRBV2	TRBJ2-7	CATNPDRSYEQYF
TRBV10-2	TRBJ2-7	CASSEEAGGFDEQYF